This TCR beta chain was recorded in a study of Graves' ophthalmopathy and Graves' hyperthyroidism. Whole-study context: Being free of ophthalmopathy for 18 months of follow-up defined stable hyperthyroidism. Study-level points and caveats: In blood appeared most of the expanded thyroid clonotypes whose frequency exceeded 0.001.

In the case of this clonotype: Antigen specificity is unknown.

V gave up 6 bases and J gave up 5 bases, with 16 bases separating them. The CDR3 consists of 14 residues. Per the germline V gene, CDR1 is MNHNY and CDR2 is SVGAGI (reference sequence). RNA transcripts provided the template for amplifying TCR beta CDR3 regions. Second-round multiplex PCR came after first-round RT-PCR with HTBI primers. TCRdb passed the multiplex PCR reads through MiXCR, listing each CDR3 protein once. The sample lists 1 million to 1.3 million distinct CDR3 sequences, about 40% occurring once. The rearrangement links TRBV6-6 to TRBJ2-5; the D gene is possibly TRBD2 (6 bases). Sequencing was carried out using peripheral blood or thyroid tissue (not recorded which). The source is an adult man with Graves' hyperthyroidism. The CDR3 sequence is CASRLGRRVETQYF. CDR3 nucleotide sequence: TGTGCCAGCAGACTAGGGCGGAGGGTGGAGACCCAGTACTTC.